The rows below give T cell receptor beta chains drawn from one sample of a study of control samples from healthy donors and cancer patients. Profiling relied on immunoSEQ multiplex PCR, and the TCRdb table lists in-frame clones only, not all of them. The table includes around 170,000 clones, almost 90% detected once. The sample taken for sequencing was blood. These TCRs come from a woman under 40 in good health. CDR3s include the opening cysteine and the closing phenylalanine or tryptophan. The order of the fields is J gene, V gene, D gene, clone size, CDR3 DNA, CDR3 protein. D genes are given only for firm matches. Clone sizes are given selectively: once, few, many, or a class where the clone is expanded.

J gene: TRBJ1-4
V gene: TRBV3-1/TRBV3-2
D gene: NA
clone size: NA
CDR3 DNA: TGTGCCAGCAGCCAAACACAGGGAGGAGAAAAACTGTTTTTT
CDR3 protein: CASSQTQGGEKLFF

J gene: TRBJ1-2
V gene: TRBV27
D gene: TRBD1
clone size: once
CDR3 DNA: TGTGCCAGATCCTTGGGTACAGGGGTCAACTATGGCTACACCTTC
CDR3 protein: CARSLGTGVNYGYTF

J gene: TRBJ2-7
V gene: TRBV23-1
D gene: TRBD1
clone size: NA
CDR3 DNA: TGCGCCACCCTTCGAGACAGGGGCTACGAGCAGTACTTC
CDR3 protein: CATLRDRGYEQYF

J gene: TRBJ1-6
V gene: TRBV6-5
D gene: NA
clone size: NA
CDR3 DNA: TGTGCCAGCAGTTACTCGACATCCTACTCACCCCTCCACTTT
CDR3 protein: CASSYSTSYSPLHF

J gene: TRBJ2-2
V gene: TRBV24-1
D gene: NA
clone size: NA
CDR3 DNA: TGTGCCACCAGTGATTATCGACGGGACACCGGGGAGCTGTTTTTT
CDR3 protein: CATSDYRRDTGELFF

J gene: TRBJ2-1
V gene: TRBV6-5
D gene: NA
clone size: NA
CDR3 DNA: TGTGCCAGCAGTTACTCATCTGAAGGCCCAAATGAGCAGTTCTTC
CDR3 protein: CASSYSSEGPNEQFF

J gene: TRBJ2-1
V gene: TRBV4-1
D gene: NA
clone size: NA
CDR3 DNA: TGCGCCAGCAGCCATTTGGAGGCCAATGAGCAGTTCTTC
CDR3 protein: CASSHLEANEQFF

J gene: TRBJ1-2
V gene: TRBV19
D gene: TRBD1
clone size: NA
CDR3 DNA: TGTGCCAGTAGTAGGGACAGGGAGAATGGCTACACCTTC
CDR3 protein: CASSRDRENGYTF

J gene: TRBJ1-1
V gene: TRBV5-1
D gene: TRBD1
clone size: NA
CDR3 DNA: TGCGCCAGCAGCGGGACAGGGGGCCCCATGAACACTGAAGCTTTCTTT
CDR3 protein: CASSGTGGPMNTEAFF

J gene: TRBJ1-6
V gene: TRBV18
D gene: NA
clone size: NA
CDR3 DNA: TGTGCCAGCTCACCAGGGCAGGTCACTAATTCACCCCTCCACTTT
CDR3 protein: CASSPGQVTNSPLHF

J gene: TRBJ1-1
V gene: TRBV5-3
D gene: NA
clone size: NA
CDR3 DNA: TGTGCCAGAAGCTGGTGGTTTGTGGGGGCTGAAGCTTTCTTT
CDR3 protein: CARSWWFVGAEAFF

J gene: TRBJ2-2
V gene: TRBV5-1
D gene: NA
clone size: NA
CDR3 DNA: TGCGCCAGCGGAGATGGCGGAGGGCTGAGCACCGGGGAGCTGTTTTTT
CDR3 protein: CASGDGGGLSTGELFF

J gene: TRBJ2-1
V gene: TRBV2
D gene: TRBD2
clone size: NA
CDR3 DNA: TGTGCCAGCAGCGCCGGGACTAGCGGGGGGGCCCGAGAGCAGTTCTTC
CDR3 protein: CASSAGTSGGAREQFF

J gene: TRBJ2-2
V gene: TRBV5-6
D gene: NA
clone size: NA
CDR3 DNA: TGTGCCAGCAGCTTGGCCGTTTTGCCAGGGGTATCCGGGGAGCTGTTTTTT
CDR3 protein: CASSLAVLPGVSGELFF

J gene: TRBJ1-2
V gene: TRBV28
D gene: NA
clone size: NA
CDR3 DNA: TGTGCCAGCACCCCCTTGGGGGATCCAGGGGACTATGGCTACACCTTC
CDR3 protein: CASTPLGDPGDYGYTF

J gene: TRBJ1-6
V gene: TRBV4-1
D gene: TRBD1
clone size: few
CDR3 DNA: TGCGCCAGCAGCCAATCGACAGGGAACTGGAATAATTCACCCCTCCACTTT
CDR3 protein: CASSQSTGNWNNSPLHF

J gene: TRBJ2-2
V gene: TRBV6-2/TRBV6-3
D gene: TRBD2
clone size: NA
CDR3 DNA: TGTGCCAGCACCCCCATCCCGGGACTAGGAAATACCTGGGAGCTGTTTTTT
CDR3 protein: CASTPIPGLGNTWELFF

J gene: TRBJ2-3
V gene: TRBV5-4
D gene: NA
clone size: once
CDR3 DNA: TGTGCCAGCAGCCGGGACTCTAACACAGATACGCAGTATTTT
CDR3 protein: CASSRDSNTDTQYF

J gene: TRBJ2-3
V gene: TRBV7-9
D gene: NA
clone size: NA
CDR3 DNA: TGTGCCAGCCGGAGGGGCGGGGGCCATGATACGCAGTATTTT
CDR3 protein: CASRRGGGHDTQYF

J gene: TRBJ1-2
V gene: TRBV30
D gene: TRBD1
clone size: NA
CDR3 DNA: TGTGCCGGCTCGGGACAGGGCTACTATGGCTACACCTTC
CDR3 protein: CAGSGQGYYGYTF

J gene: TRBJ2-2
V gene: TRBV5-4
D gene: TRBD1
clone size: NA
CDR3 DNA: TGTGCCAGCAGCGAGGGACAGACGAACACCGGGGAGCTGTTTTTT
CDR3 protein: CASSEGQTNTGELFF

J gene: TRBJ1-2
V gene: TRBV6-5
D gene: NA
clone size: NA
CDR3 DNA: TGTGCCAGCGGCGCAGGGCGCTGGCGCTATGGCTACACCTTC
CDR3 protein: CASGAGRWRYGYTF

J gene: TRBJ2-1
V gene: TRBV11-3
D gene: TRBD1
clone size: NA
CDR3 DNA: TGTGCCAGCAGTTCCCGGACAGGCTACAATGAGCAGTTCTTC
CDR3 protein: CASSSRTGYNEQFF

J gene: TRBJ2-3
V gene: TRBV6-5
D gene: NA
clone size: NA
CDR3 DNA: TGTGCCAGCAGTTCAGGGGTAGAACACTCAGATACGCAGTATTTT
CDR3 protein: CASSSGVEHSDTQYF

J gene: TRBJ2-5
V gene: TRBV12-3/TRBV12-4
D gene: NA
clone size: NA
CDR3 DNA: TGTGCCAGCAGTCTCCGACCGTCGGAGACCCAGTACTTC
CDR3 protein: CASSLRPSETQYF

J gene: TRBJ1-2
V gene: TRBV19
D gene: NA
clone size: NA
CDR3 DNA: TGTGCCAGTGAGTACAGGACTAACTATGGCTACACCTTC
CDR3 protein: CASEYRTNYGYTF

J gene: TRBJ2-1
V gene: TRBV6-1
D gene: NA
clone size: NA
CDR3 DNA: TGTGCCAGCAGTGAAGCGGCTGGTCACAATGAGCAGTTCTTC
CDR3 protein: CASSEAAGHNEQFF

J gene: TRBJ1-4
V gene: TRBV4-1
D gene: TRBD1
clone size: NA
CDR3 DNA: TGCGCCAGCAGCCCGGGACAGCTTAATGAAAAACTGTTTTTT
CDR3 protein: CASSPGQLNEKLFF

J gene: TRBJ2-6
V gene: TRBV24-1
D gene: NA
clone size: NA
CDR3 DNA: TGTGCCACCAGTGACCCAGCCGCTGGGGCCAACGTCCTGACTTTC
CDR3 protein: CATSDPAAGANVLTF

J gene: TRBJ2-1
V gene: TRBV10-3
D gene: NA
clone size: NA
CDR3 DNA: TGTGCCATCAGTGATTCGCAGGGGCACGGGTGGAATGAGCAGTTCTTC
CDR3 protein: CAISDSQGHGWNEQFF

J gene: TRBJ2-3
V gene: TRBV7-9
D gene: TRBD2
clone size: NA
CDR3 DNA: TGTGCCAGCAGCTTGCAGGGAGGGAGAACAGATACGCAGTATTTT
CDR3 protein: CASSLQGGRTDTQYF

J gene: TRBJ1-3
V gene: TRBV19
D gene: NA
clone size: NA
CDR3 DNA: TGTGCCAGTACTCCGGGGGCGAGAAACACCATATATTTT
CDR3 protein: CASTPGARNTIYF

J gene: TRBJ2-5
V gene: TRBV5-1
D gene: NA
clone size: NA
CDR3 DNA: TGCGCCAGCAGCCCCCTTTCGGGAAGGCAAGAGACCCAGTACTTC
CDR3 protein: CASSPLSGRQETQYF

J gene: TRBJ2-2
V gene: TRBV5-1
D gene: TRBD1
clone size: NA
CDR3 DNA: TGCGCCAGCAGCTCGGGACAGGGGGGCCCCGGGGAGCTGTTTTTT
CDR3 protein: CASSSGQGGPGELFF

J gene: TRBJ1-3
V gene: TRBV7-7
D gene: NA
clone size: NA
CDR3 DNA: TGTGCTAGCAGTCCCCAACCTATGGGGAACTCTGGAAACACCATATATTTT
CDR3 protein: CASSPQPMGNSGNTIYF

J gene: TRBJ1-1
V gene: TRBV4-1
D gene: NA
clone size: NA
CDR3 DNA: TGCGCCAGCAGCCAAGCGGTACAGGCCTTGAACACTGAAGCTTTCTTT
CDR3 protein: CASSQAVQALNTEAFF

J gene: TRBJ2-2
V gene: TRBV5-4
D gene: TRBD1
clone size: NA
CDR3 DNA: TGTGCCAGCAGGCTAGGACAGGGCAACACCGGGGAGCTGTTTTTT
CDR3 protein: CASRLGQGNTGELFF

J gene: TRBJ2-5
V gene: TRBV5-6
D gene: NA
clone size: NA
CDR3 DNA: TGTGCCAGCAGCCCCCGGACAGTTCAAGAGACCCAGTACTTC
CDR3 protein: CASSPRTVQETQYF

J gene: TRBJ2-2
V gene: TRBV24-1
D gene: NA
clone size: NA
CDR3 DNA: TGTGCCACCAGTGACCCCCGGGACTCGGCGAACACCGGGGAGCTGTTTTTT
CDR3 protein: CATSDPRDSANTGELFF

J gene: TRBJ1-2
V gene: TRBV27
D gene: NA
clone size: NA
CDR3 DNA: TGTGCCAGCAGTTTACGTCTCGCGGGGGGAGGCTATGGCTACACCTTC
CDR3 protein: CASSLRLAGGGYGYTF

J gene: TRBJ2-1
V gene: TRBV6-5
D gene: NA
clone size: NA
CDR3 DNA: TGTGCCAGCAGTTACGGGGCTGGGCCCTACAATGAGCAGTTCTTC
CDR3 protein: CASSYGAGPYNEQFF